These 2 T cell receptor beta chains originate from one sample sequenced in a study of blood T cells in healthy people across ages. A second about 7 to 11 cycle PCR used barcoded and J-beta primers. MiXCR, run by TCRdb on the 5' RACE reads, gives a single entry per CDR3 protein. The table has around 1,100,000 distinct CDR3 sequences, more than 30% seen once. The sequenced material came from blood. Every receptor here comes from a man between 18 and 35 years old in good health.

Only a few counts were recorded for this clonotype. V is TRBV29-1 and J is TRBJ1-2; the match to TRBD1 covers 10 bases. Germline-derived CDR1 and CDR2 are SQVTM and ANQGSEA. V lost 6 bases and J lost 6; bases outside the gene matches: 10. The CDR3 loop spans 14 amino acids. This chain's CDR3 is CSVPFGTGVNGYTF. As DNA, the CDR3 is TGCAGCGTGCCTTTCGGGACAGGGGTTAATGGCTACACCTTC. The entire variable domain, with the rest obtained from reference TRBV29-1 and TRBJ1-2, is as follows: SAVISQKPSRDICQRGTSLTIQCQVDSQVTMMFWYRQQPGQSLTLIATANQGSEATYESGFVIDKFPISRPNLTFSTLTVSNMSPEDSSIYLCSVPFGTGVNGYTFGSGTRLTVV.

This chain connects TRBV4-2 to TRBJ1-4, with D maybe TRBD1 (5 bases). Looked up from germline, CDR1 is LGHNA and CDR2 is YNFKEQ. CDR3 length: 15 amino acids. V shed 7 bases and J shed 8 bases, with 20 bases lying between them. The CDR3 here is CASTPGTAGNEKLFF. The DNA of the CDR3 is TGTGCCAGCACCCCTGGGACGGCCGGTAACGAAAAACTGTTTTTT.